The rows below give T cell receptor beta chains drawn from one sample of a study of blood T cell repertoires in COVID-19. Assay used: immunoSEQ multiplex PCR; TCRdb lists only in-frame clones, some missing. The sample consists of around 100,000 clones, around nine tenths of them appearing once. Sample: peripheral blood. These receptors all stem from a man aged 55 to 70 with COVID-19, enrolled during active disease. Each CDR3 is given with its conserved first and last residue.

J	V	CDR3
TRBJ1-4	TRBV5-4	CASSPNRGEKLFF
TRBJ1-1	TRBV12-3/TRBV12-4	CASSLVSNTEAFF
TRBJ1-1	TRBV27	CASSVDREAFF
TRBJ2-7	TRBV9	CASSVGGGAVSYEQYF
TRBJ2-7	TRBV27	CASSPQGLSYEQYF
TRBJ1-3	TRBV7-2	CASSKDRGLLSNTIYF
TRBJ2-2	TRBV7-2	CASSLEWQSTGELFF
TRBJ2-7	TRBV6-4	CASSDSNGLDGTESYEQYF
TRBJ2-2	TRBV7-9	CASSLAGQAGELFF
TRBJ1-4	TRBV11-2	CASSLATGSNEKLFF
TRBJ2-2	TRBV2	CASSFDSSGELFF
TRBJ1-1	TRBV19	CASSIVHPGNTEAFF
TRBJ1-6	TRBV7-9	CASRPTGQNSPLHF